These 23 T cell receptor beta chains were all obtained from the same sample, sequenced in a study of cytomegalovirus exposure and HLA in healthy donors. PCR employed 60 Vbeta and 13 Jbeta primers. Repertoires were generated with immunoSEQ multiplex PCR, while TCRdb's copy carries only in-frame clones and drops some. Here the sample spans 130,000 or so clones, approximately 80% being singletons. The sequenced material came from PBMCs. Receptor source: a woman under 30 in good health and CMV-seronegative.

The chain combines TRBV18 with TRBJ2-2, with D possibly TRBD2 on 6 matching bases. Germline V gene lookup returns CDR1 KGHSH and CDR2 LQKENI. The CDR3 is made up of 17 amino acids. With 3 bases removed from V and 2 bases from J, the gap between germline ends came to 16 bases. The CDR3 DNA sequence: TGTGCCAGCTCACCCAACACGGGCGGGGTTAACACCGGGGAGCTGTTTTTT. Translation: CASSPNTGGVNTGELFF.

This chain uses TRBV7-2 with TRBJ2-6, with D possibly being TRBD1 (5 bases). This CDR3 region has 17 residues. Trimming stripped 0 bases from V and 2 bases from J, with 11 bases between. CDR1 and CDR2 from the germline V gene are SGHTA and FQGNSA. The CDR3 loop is CASSLAQGIPGANVLTF. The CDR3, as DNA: TGTGCCAGCAGCTTAGCTCAGGGAATACCTGGGGCCAACGTCCTGACTTTC.

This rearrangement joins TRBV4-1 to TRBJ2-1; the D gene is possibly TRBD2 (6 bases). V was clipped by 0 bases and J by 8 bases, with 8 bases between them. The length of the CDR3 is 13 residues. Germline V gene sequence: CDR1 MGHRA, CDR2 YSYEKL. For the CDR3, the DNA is TGCGCCAGCAGCCAAGAAGGAGGGGATGAGCAGTTCTTC. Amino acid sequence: CASSQEGGDEQFF.

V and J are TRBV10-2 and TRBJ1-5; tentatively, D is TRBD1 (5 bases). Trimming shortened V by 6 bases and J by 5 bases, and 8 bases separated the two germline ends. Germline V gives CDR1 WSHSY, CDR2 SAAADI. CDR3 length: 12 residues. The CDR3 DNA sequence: TGCGCCAGCAGAGAAGGGGATCAGCCCCAGCATTTT. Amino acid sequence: CASREGDQPQHF.

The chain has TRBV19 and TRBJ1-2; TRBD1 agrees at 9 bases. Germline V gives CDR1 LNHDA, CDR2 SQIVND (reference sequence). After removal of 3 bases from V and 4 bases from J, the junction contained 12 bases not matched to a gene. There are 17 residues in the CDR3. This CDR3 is CASSMGQGKLLGYGYTF. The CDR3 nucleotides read TGTGCCAGTAGTATGGGACAGGGTAAGCTATTGGGCTATGGCTACACCTTC.

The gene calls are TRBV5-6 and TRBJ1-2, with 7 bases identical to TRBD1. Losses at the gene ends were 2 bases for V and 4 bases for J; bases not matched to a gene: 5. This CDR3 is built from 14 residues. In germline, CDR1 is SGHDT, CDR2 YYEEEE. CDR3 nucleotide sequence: TGTGCCAGCAGCTTAGGGACAGCCTTCTATGGCTACACCTTC. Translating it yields CASSLGTAFYGYTF.

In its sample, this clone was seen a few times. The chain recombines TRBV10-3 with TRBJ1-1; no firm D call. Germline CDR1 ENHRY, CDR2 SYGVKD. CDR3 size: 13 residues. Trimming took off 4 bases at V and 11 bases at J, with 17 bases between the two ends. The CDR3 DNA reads TGTGCCATCAGTGTCCGTCGAGAAACCGGGGCTTTCTTT. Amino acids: CAISVRRETGAFF.

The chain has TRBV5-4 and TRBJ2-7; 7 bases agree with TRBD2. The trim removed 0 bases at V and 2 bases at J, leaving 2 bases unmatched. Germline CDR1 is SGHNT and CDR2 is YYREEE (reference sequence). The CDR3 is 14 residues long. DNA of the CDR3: TGTGCCAGCAGCTTGGCGGGACTAACCTACGAGCAGTACTTC. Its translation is CASSLAGLTYEQYF.

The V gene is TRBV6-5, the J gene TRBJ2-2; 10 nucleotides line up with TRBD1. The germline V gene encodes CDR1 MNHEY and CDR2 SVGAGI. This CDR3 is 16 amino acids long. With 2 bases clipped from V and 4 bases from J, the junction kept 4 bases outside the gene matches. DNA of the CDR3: TGTGCCAGCAGTTACCTGACAGGGGGCGGCACCGGGGAGCTGTTTTTT. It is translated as CASSYLTGGGTGELFF.

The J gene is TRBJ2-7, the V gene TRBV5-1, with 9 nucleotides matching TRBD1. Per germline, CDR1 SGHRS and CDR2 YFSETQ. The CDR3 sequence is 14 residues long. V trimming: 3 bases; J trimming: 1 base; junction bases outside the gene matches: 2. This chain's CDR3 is CASSSGTGSYEQYF. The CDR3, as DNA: TGCGCCAGCAGCTCCGGGACAGGGTCCTACGAGCAGTACTTC.

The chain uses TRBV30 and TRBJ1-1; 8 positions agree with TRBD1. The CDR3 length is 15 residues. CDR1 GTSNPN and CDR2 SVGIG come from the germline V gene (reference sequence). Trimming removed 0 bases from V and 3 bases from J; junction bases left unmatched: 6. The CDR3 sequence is CAWSVDRGRYTEAFF. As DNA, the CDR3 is TGTGCCTGGAGTGTTGACAGGGGTAGGTACACTGAAGCTTTCTTT.

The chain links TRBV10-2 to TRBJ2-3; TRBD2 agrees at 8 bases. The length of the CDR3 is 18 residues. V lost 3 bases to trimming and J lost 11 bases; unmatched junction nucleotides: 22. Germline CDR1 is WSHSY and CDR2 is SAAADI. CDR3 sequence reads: CASSDPLGLVRGAGGQYF. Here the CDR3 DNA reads TGCGCCAGCAGTGATCCCTTGGGACTCGTGCGGGGGGCTGGAGGGCAGTATTTT.

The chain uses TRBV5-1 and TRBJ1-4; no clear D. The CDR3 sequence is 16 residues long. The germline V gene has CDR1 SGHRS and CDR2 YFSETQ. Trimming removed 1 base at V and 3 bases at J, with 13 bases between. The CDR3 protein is CASSLRPDTANEKLFF. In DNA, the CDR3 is TGCGCCAGCAGCTTGAGACCCGACACGGCTAATGAAAAACTGTTTTTT.

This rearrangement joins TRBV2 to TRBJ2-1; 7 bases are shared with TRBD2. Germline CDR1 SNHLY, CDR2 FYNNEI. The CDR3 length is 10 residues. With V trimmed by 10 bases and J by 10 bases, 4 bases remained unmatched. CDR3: CATDGREQFF. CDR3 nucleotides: TGTGCCACAGACGGGAGGGAGCAGTTCTTC.

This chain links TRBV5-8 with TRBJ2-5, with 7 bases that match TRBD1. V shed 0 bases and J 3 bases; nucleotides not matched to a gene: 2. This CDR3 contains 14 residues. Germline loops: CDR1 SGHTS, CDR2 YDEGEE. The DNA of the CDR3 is TGTGCCAGCAGCTTGGACACAGGGGAAGAGACCCAGTACTTC. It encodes CASSLDTGEETQYF.

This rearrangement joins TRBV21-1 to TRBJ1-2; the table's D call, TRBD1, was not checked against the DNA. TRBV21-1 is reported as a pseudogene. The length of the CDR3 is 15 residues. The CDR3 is CASSTHRDSDYGYTF. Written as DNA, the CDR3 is TGTGCCAGCAGCACGCACCGGGACAGCGACTATGGCTACACCTTC.

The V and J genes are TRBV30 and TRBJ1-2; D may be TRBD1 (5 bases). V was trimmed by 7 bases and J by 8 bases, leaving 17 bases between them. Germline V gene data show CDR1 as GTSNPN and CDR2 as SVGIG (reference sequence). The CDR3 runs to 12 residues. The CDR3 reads CALAPGGKGYTF. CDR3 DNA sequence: TGTGCCTTGGCACCGGGGGGAAAAGGCTACACCTTC.

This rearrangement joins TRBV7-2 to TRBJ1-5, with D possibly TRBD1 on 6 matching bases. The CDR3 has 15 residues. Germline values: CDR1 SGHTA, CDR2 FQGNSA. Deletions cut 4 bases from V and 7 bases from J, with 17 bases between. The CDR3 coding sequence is TGTGCCAGCAGCTATCGGACAGACAGGAGCCAGCCCCAGCATTTT. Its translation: CASSYRTDRSQPQHF.

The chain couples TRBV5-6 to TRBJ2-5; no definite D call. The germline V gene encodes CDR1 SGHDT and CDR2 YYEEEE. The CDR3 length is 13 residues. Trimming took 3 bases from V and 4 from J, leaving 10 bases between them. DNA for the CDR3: TGTGCCAGCAGCTCCAGAGGTCCAGAGACCCAGTACTTC. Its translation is CASSSRGPETQYF.

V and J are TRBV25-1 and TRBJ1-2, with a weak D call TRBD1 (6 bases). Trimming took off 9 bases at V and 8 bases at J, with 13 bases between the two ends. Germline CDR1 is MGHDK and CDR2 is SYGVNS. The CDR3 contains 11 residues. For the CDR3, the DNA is TGTGCCAGTCATACAGGGTCCGGCTACACCTTC. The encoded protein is CASHTGSGYTF.

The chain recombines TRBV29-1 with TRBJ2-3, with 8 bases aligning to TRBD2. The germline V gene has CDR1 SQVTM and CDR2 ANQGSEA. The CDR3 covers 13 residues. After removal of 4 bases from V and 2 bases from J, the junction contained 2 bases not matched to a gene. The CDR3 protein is CSVAGGITDTQYF. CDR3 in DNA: TGCAGCGTTGCGGGAGGGATCACAGATACGCAGTATTTT.

CDR3 protein: CASRAGTRYEQFF. The CDR3 region has the DNA TGTGCCAGCAGAGCCGGGACTAGGTATGAGCAGTTCTTC. The V gene is TRBV6-1, the J gene TRBJ2-1; 8 bases are a match to TRBD2. From germline, CDR1 is MNHNS and CDR2 SASEGT. V dropped 6 bases and J dropped 8; count of bases not matched to a gene: 6. The CDR3 loop spans 13 amino acids.

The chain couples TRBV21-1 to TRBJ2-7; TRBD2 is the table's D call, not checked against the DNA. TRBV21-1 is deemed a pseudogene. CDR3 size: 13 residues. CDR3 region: CASSKSGSHEQYF. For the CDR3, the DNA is TGTGCCAGCAGCAAAAGCGGGAGCCACGAGCAGTACTTC.